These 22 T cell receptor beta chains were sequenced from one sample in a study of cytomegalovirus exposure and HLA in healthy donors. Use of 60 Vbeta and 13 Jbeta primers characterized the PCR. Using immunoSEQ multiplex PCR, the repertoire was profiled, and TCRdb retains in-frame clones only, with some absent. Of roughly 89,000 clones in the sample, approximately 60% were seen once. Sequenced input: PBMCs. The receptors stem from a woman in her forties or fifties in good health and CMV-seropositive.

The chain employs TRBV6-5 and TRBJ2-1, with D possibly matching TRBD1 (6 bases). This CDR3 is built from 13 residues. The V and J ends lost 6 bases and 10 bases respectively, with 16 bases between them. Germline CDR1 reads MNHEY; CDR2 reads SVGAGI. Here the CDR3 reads CASRETQGREQFF. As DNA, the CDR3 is TGTGCCAGCAGGGAAACACAGGGTCGGGAGCAGTTCTTC.

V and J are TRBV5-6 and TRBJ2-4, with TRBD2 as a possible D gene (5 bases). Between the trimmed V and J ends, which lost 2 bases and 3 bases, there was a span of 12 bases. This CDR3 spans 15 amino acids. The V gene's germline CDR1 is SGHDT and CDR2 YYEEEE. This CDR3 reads CASSFGLLGKNIQYF. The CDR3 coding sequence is TGTGCCAGCAGCTTCGGACTTTTGGGCAAAAACATTCAGTACTTC. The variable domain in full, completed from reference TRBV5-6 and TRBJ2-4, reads DAGVTQSPTHLIKTRGQQVTLRCSPKSGHDTVSWYQQALGQGPQFIFQYYEEEERQRGNFPDRFSGHQFPNYSSELNVNALLLGDSALYLCASSFGLLGKNIQYFGAGTRLSVL.

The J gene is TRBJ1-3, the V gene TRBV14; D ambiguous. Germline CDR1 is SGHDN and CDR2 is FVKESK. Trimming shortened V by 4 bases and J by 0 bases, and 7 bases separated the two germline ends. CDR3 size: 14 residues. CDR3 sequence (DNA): TGTGCCAGCAGCCGAGACTCCTCTGGAAACACCATATATTTT. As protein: CASSRDSSGNTIYF.

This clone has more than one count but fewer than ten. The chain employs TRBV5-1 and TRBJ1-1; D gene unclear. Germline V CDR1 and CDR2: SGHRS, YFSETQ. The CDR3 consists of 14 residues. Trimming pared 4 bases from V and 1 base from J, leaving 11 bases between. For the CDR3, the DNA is TGCGCCAGCAGCCTCCTAGCTGGGAACACTGAAGCTTTCTTT. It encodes CASSLLAGNTEAFF. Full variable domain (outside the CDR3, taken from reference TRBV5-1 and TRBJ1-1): KAGVTQTPRYLIKTRGQQVTLSCSPISGHRSVSWYQQTPGQGLQFLFEYFSETQRNKGNFPGRFSGRQFSNSRSEMNVSTLELGDSALYLCASSLLAGNTEAFFGQGTRLTVV.

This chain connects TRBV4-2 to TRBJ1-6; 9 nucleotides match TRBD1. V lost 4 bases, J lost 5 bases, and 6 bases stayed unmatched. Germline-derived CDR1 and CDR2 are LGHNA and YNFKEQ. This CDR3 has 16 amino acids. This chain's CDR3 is CASSLGGQGNNSPLHF. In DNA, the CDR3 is TGTGCCAGCAGCCTAGGGGGACAGGGAAATAATTCACCCCTCCACTTT.

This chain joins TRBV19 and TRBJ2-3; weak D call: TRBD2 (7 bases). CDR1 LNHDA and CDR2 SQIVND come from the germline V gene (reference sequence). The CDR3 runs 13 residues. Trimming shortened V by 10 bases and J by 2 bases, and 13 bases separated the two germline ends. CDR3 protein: CATCGGTTDTQYF. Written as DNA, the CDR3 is TGTGCCACCTGCGGGGGCACCACAGATACGCAGTATTTT.

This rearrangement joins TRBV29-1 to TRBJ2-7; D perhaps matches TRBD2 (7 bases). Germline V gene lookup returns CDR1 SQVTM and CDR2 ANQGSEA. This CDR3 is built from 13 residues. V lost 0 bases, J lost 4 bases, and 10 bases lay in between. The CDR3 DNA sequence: TGCAGCGTTGAAGAGCGGGGGCGTTACGAGCAGTACTTC. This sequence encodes CSVEERGRYEQYF.

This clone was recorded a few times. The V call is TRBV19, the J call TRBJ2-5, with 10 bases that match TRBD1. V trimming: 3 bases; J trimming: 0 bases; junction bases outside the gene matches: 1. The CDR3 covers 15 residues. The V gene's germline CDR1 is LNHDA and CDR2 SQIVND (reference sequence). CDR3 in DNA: TGTGCCAGTAGTATGGGACAGGGGTACCAAGAGACCCAGTACTTC. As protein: CASSMGQGYQETQYF. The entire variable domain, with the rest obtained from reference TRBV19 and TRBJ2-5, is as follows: DGGITQSPKYLFRKEGQNVTLSCEQNLNHDAMYWYRQDPGQGLRLIYYSQIVNDFQKGDIAEGYSVSREKKESFPLTVTSAQKNPTAFYLCASSMGQGYQETQYFGPGTRLLVL.

CDR3 protein: CASSEQGSAKLFF. The CDR3 DNA reads as TGTGCCAGCAGTGAACAGGGGAGCGCAAAACTGTTTTTT. This chain connects TRBV6-1 to TRBJ1-4, with D perhaps TRBD1 (6 bases). CDR3 length: 13 amino acids. Deletions cut 2 bases from V and 10 bases from J, with 11 bases between. Germline V CDR1 and CDR2: MNHNS, SASEGT.

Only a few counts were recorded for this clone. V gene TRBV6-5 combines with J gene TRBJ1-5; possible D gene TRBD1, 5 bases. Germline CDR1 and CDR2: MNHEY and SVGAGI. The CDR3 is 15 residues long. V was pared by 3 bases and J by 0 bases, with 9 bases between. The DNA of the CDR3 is TGTGCCAGCAGTTATAAGGGGTATAGCAATCAGCCCCAGCATTTT. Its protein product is CASSYKGYSNQPQHF.

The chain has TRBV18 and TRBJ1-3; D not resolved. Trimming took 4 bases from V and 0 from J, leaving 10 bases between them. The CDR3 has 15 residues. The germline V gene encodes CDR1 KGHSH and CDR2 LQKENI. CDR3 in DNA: TGTGCCAGCTCACGTCAGGAGGACTCTGGAAACACCATATATTTT. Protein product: CASSRQEDSGNTIYF. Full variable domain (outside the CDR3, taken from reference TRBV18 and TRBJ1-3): NAGVMQNPRHLVRRRGQEARLRCSPMKGHSHVYWYRQLPEEGLKFMVYLQKENIIDESGMPKERFSAEFPKEGPSILRIQQVVRGDSAAYFCASSRQEDSGNTIYFGEGSWLTVV.

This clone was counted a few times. CDR3 loop: CAALTSGEETQYF. CDR3 sequence (DNA): TGTGCCGCCCTGACTAGCGGGGAGGAGACCCAGTACTTC. The V and J genes are TRBV15 and TRBJ2-5; the match to TRBD2 covers 11 bases. From germline, CDR1 is LNHNV and CDR2 YYDKDF (reference sequence). The CDR3 covers 13 residues. J was trimmed by 5 bases and V by 11 bases; bases with no gene match: 7.

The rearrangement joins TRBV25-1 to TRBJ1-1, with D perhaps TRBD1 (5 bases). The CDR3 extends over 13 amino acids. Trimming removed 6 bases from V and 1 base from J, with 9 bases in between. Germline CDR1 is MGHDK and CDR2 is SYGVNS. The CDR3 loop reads CASSGQANTEAFF. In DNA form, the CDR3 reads TGTGCCAGCAGCGGACAAGCGAACACTGAAGCTTTCTTT. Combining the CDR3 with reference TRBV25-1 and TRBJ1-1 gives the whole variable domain EADIYQTPRYLVIGTGKKITLECSQTMGHDKMYWYQQDPGMELHLIHYSYGVNSTEKGDLSSESTVSRIRTEHFPLTLESARPSHTSQYLCASSGQANTEAFFGQGTRLTVV.

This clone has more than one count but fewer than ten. The CDR3 coding sequence is TGTGCCAGCAGCTTGTACCGGACAGGGAATGGCTACACCTTC. Protein product: CASSLYRTGNGYTF. The chain uses TRBV7-2 and TRBJ1-2, with 8 bases lining up with TRBD1. V lost 3 bases, J lost 6 bases, and 6 bases stayed unmatched. The CDR3 spans 14 residues. CDR1 and CDR2 from the germline V gene are SGHTA and FQGNSA.

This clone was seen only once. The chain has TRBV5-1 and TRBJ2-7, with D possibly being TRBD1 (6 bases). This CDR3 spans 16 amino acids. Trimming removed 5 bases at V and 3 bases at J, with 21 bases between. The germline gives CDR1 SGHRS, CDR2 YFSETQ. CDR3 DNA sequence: TGCGCCAGCAGTCGTAATCCGGGACAAACAAACTACGAGCAGTACTTC. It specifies CASSRNPGQTNYEQYF.

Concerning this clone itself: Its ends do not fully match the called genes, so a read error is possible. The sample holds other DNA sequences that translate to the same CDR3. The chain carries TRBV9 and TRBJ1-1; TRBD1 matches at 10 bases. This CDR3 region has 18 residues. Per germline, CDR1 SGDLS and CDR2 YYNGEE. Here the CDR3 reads CASSVGFGTGAPNTEAFF. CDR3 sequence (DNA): TGTGCCAGCAGCGTAGGATTCGGGACAGGGGCTCCAAACACTGAGGCTTTCTTT.

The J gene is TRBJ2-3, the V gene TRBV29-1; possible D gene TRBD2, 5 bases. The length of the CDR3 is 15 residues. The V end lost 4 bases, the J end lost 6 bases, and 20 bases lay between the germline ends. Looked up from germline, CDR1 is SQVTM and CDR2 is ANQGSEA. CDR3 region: CSVATSGSPSDTQYF. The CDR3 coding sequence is TGCAGCGTTGCCACGAGCGGATCGCCGTCGGATACGCAGTATTTT.

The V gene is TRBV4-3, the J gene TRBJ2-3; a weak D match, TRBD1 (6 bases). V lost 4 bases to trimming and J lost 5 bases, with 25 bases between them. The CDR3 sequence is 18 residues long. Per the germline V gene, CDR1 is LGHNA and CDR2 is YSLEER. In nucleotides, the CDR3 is TGCGCCAGCAGCCGGAATCACCGGGACACTCTCAGAGAAGATACGCAGTATTTT. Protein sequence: CASSRNHRDTLREDTQYF.

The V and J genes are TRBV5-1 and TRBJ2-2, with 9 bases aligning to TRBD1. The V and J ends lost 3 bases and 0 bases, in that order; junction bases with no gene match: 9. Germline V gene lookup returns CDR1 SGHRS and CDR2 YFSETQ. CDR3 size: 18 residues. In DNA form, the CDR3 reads TGCGCCAGCAGCTCAACTCCGGGACAGGGTGCGAACACCGGGGAGCTGTTTTTT. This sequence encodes CASSSTPGQGANTGELFF.

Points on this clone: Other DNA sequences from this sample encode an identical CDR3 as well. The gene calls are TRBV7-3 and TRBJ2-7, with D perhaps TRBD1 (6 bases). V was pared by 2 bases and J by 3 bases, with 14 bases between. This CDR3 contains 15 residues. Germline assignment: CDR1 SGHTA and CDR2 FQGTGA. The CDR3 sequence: CASSLQQGRGYEQYF. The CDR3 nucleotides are TGTGCCAGCAGCTTACAACAGGGCCGAGGCTACGAGCAGTACTTC.

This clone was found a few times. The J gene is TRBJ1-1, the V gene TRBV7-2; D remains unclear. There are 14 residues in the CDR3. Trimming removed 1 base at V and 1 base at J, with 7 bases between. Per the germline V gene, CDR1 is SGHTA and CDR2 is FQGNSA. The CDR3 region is CASSLEHRNTEAFF. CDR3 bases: TGTGCCAGCAGCTTAGAACACCGGAACACTGAAGCTTTCTTT.

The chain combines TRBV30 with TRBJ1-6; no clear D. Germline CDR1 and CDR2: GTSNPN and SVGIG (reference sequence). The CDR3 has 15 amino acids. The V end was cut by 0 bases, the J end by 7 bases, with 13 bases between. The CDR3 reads CAWSVLAAGNSPLHF. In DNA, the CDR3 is TGTGCCTGGAGTGTACTGGCAGCAGGAAATTCACCCCTCCACTTT.